Below, 22 T cell receptor beta chains from the same sample are listed, as sequenced in a study of beta chain features in type 1 diabetes. Study results and caveats: Moderate but significant shortening of TCRB CDR3s was recorded in all four CD4+ subsets from Type 1 diabetes patients.

Of the isolated RNA, all was reverse transcribed, and so the sequenced material was expressed TCRB transcripts. Using immunoSEQ multiplex PCR, the repertoire was profiled, and TCRdb retains in-frame clones only, with some absent. The sample consists of 500,000 to 850,000 clones, 11% to 15% of them appearing once. These receptors' targets are unknown. Sequenced input: naive CD4+ T cells from blood. All receptors come from a man aged 18 to 29 with type 1 diabetes.

Points on this clone: In the same sample, other DNA sequences code for this CDR3. This chain links TRBV9 with TRBJ2-7; 8 nucleotides match TRBD1. V trimming: 0 bases; J trimming: 0 bases; junction bases outside the gene matches: 5. The CDR3 is 16 residues long. CDR1 and CDR2 from the germline V gene are SGDLS and YYNGEE. DNA of the CDR3: TGTGCCAGCAGCGTAGGGCAGGGGGCGTCCTCCTACGAGCAGTACTTC. Its protein is CASSVGQGASSYEQYF.

The table lists this clone with a few counts. The rearrangement uses TRBV28 and TRBJ2-7; D not resolved. The CDR3 runs 13 residues. V lost 4 bases, J lost 7 bases, and 14 bases lay in between. Per germline, CDR1 MDHEN and CDR2 SYDVKM. The chain's CDR3 is CASSSSAADEQYF. The DNA for the CDR3 is TGTGCCAGCAGTTCGTCGGCGGCAGATGAGCAGTACTTC. Combining the CDR3 with reference TRBV28 and TRBJ2-7 gives the whole variable domain DVKVTQSSRYLVKRTGEKVFLECVQDMDHENMFWYRQDPGLGLRLIYFSYDVKMKEKGDIPEGYSVSREKKERFSLILESASTNQTSMYLCASSSSAADEQYFGPGTRLTVT.

This clone was counted once. V is TRBV10-3 and J is TRBJ2-7; TRBD2 matches at 10 bases. Germline V lookup: CDR1 ENHRY, CDR2 SYGVKD. Trimming removed 4 bases from V and 3 bases from J; junction bases left unmatched: 3. The CDR3 contains 14 residues. Written as DNA, the CDR3 is TGTGCCATCAGTGGGACTAGCGGCGTCTACGAGCAGTACTTC. It yields the protein CAISGTSGVYEQYF.

J is TRBJ2-3 and V is TRBV2; TRBD2 matches 14 bases. Per germline, CDR1 SNHLY and CDR2 FYNNEI. Trimming cost V 4 bases and J 8 bases; bases outside gene matches: 5. This CDR3 spans 15 amino acids. In DNA form, the CDR3 reads TGTGCCAGCAGTGGGACGGGACTAGCGGGAGTTACGCAGTATTTT. Encoded protein: CASSGTGLAGVTQYF.

The rearrangement links TRBV29-1 to TRBJ2-3, with 8 bases fitting TRBD2. There are 13 residues in the CDR3. V lost 6 bases and J lost 2; bases outside the gene matches: 4. CDR1 is SQVTM and CDR2 is ANQGSEA in the germline V gene. CDR3 coding DNA: TGCAGCGTCGCTGGACTAGCCACAGATACGCAGTATTTT. Its translation: CSVAGLATDTQYF.

This clone was recorded a few times. The chain joins TRBV9 to TRBJ2-1, with TRBD1 matching over 11 bases. This CDR3 has 14 residues. J lost 7 bases, V lost 3 bases, and 3 bases had no gene match. Per the germline V gene, CDR1 is SGDLS and CDR2 is YYNGEE. The CDR3 is CASSAGTGGNEQFF. Written as DNA, the CDR3 is TGTGCCAGCAGCGCCGGGACAGGGGGGAATGAGCAGTTCTTC.

Only a few counts were recorded for this clone. The V and J genes are TRBV5-1 and TRBJ1-4; D unresolved. Trimming left V 4 bases short and J 0 bases short, with 7 bases between. The CDR3 has 14 residues. Germline-derived CDR1 and CDR2 are SGHRS and YFSETQ. The CDR3 here is CASSPKPTNEKLFF. Here the CDR3 DNA reads TGCGCCAGCAGCCCTAAACCAACTAATGAAAAACTGTTTTTT.

This clone has a handful of counts. The gene calls are TRBV5-8 and TRBJ1-4, with TRBD1 matching over 10 bases. Trimming took 9 bases from V and 8 from J; bases not matched to a gene: 10. There are 14 residues in the CDR3. Germline CDR1 and CDR2: SGHTS and YDEGEE. The CDR3: CAISTGTGEEKLFF. CDR3 bases: TGTGCCATTTCAACGGGGACAGGGGAAGAAAAACTGTTTTTT.

This clone was detected a few times. This sample also contains other DNA sequences that code for the same CDR3. The V call is TRBV29-1, the J call TRBJ2-7; D remains ambiguous. The V end was cut by 3 bases, the J end by 3 bases, with 6 bases between. The CDR3 extends over 11 amino acids. From germline, CDR1 is SQVTM and CDR2 ANQGSEA. CDR3 sequence reads: CSVDKGYEQYF. Written as DNA, the CDR3 is TGCAGCGTTGACAAGGGCTACGAGCAGTACTTC.

The chain employs TRBV30 and TRBJ2-7; perhaps TRBD1 as D (5 bases). V was shortened by 5 bases and J by 4 bases, with 15 bases between the two germline ends. This CDR3 has 13 amino acids. Germline assignment: CDR1 GTSNPN and CDR2 SVGIG (reference sequence). CDR3 sequence (DNA): TGTGCCTGGGAAACAGACAGTCGGTACGAGCAGTACTTC. It translates to CAWETDSRYEQYF.

The chain carries TRBV6-5 and TRBJ1-1; no clear D gene. Germline CDR1 and CDR2: MNHEY and SVGAGI. The CDR3 is 15 residues long. The V end lost 1 base, the J end lost 1 base, and 10 bases lay between the germline ends. CDR3 DNA: TGTGCCAGCAGTTACTGGGCGGTTCGGAACACTGAAGCTTTCTTT. Amino acids: CASSYWAVRNTEAFF.

This clone was observed a few times. V usage is TRBV21-1 and J usage is TRBJ1-5; the D segment call TRBD1 is taken from the table without a DNA check. TRBV21-1 is a pseudogene segment. The CDR3 runs to 18 residues. CDR3 residues: CASSKRAGEPYSNQPQHF. As DNA, the CDR3 is TGTGCCAGCAGCAAAAGGGCAGGGGAGCCTTATAGCAATCAGCCCCAGCATTTT.

V gene TRBV5-1 combines with J gene TRBJ2-1, with D possibly being TRBD1 or TRBD2 (6 bases each). Trimming stripped 4 bases from V and 2 bases from J, with 16 bases between. Germline V lookup: CDR1 SGHRS, CDR2 YFSETQ. This CDR3 is 16 amino acids long. CDR3 in amino acids: CASSAEGGLTYNEQFF. The CDR3 DNA reads as TGCGCCAGCAGCGCCGAGGGGGGCCTTACCTACAATGAGCAGTTCTTC.

The chain is built from TRBV19 and TRBJ1-2; D ambiguous. Trimming shortened V by 0 bases and J by 0 bases, and 8 bases separated the two germline ends. The length of the CDR3 is 15 residues. The germline gives CDR1 LNHDA, CDR2 SQIVND (reference sequence). The CDR3 nucleotides are TGTGCCAGTAGTATAGAAGTGGCAGCTAACTATGGCTACACCTTC. Its translation is CASSIEVAANYGYTF.

This clone was seen a few times. The V gene is TRBV4-2, the J gene TRBJ2-2, with 7 bases aligning to TRBD2. Per the germline V gene, CDR1 is LGHNA and CDR2 is YNFKEQ. The CDR3 runs to 16 residues. Unmatched junction bases numbered 5, after V lost 0 bases and J lost 4 bases. CDR3 sequence (DNA): TGTGCCAGCAGCCAAGACGGGAGGCCCGCCACCGGGGAGCTGTTTTTT. Encoded protein: CASSQDGRPATGELFF.

V gene TRBV5-1 combines with J gene TRBJ2-7; TRBD2 might be the D (6 bases). The germline V gene has CDR1 SGHRS and CDR2 YFSETQ. The CDR3 is made up of 14 amino acids. With 2 bases removed from V and 3 bases from J, the gap between germline ends came to 12 bases. The CDR3 region has the DNA TGCGCCAGCAGCTTCGACGGACTACTCTACGAGCAGTACTTC. As protein: CASSFDGLLYEQYF. The full variable domain, its missing parts supplied by reference TRBV5-1 and TRBJ2-7, is KAGVTQTPRYLIKTRGQQVTLSCSPISGHRSVSWYQQTPGQGLQFLFEYFSETQRNKGNFPGRFSGRQFSNSRSEMNVSTLELGDSALYLCASSFDGLLYEQYFGPGTRLTVT.

The chain carries TRBV10-3 and TRBJ2-1; D gene uncertain. CDR1 is ENHRY, CDR2 SYGVKD, per germline. V was cut by 8 bases and J by 7 bases, with 9 bases left in between. This CDR3 contains 11 residues. The CDR3 here is CAIAERNEQFF. CDR3 coding DNA: TGTGCCATCGCGGAGCGTAATGAGCAGTTCTTC.

This clone was detected a few times. V gene TRBV9 combines with J gene TRBJ2-1; 12 bases are shared with TRBD2. The CDR3 loop spans 15 amino acids. V lost 4 bases, J lost 9 bases, and 8 bases stayed unmatched. Germline CDR1 is SGDLS and CDR2 is YYNGEE. The CDR3 DNA reads as TGTGCCAGCAGCTCATGGACTAGCGGGACTAGTGAGCAGTTCTTC. This encodes CASSSWTSGTSEQFF.

The J gene is TRBJ2-3, the V gene TRBV30; no firm D call. V gave up 1 base and J gave up 0 bases, with 11 bases separating them. The germline CDR1 and CDR2 sequences are GTSNPN and SVGIG (reference sequence). The CDR3 has 15 residues. CDR3 loop: CAWSEGITSTDTQYF. The CDR3 DNA reads as TGTGCCTGGAGTGAGGGAATTACTAGCACAGATACGCAGTATTTT.

The chain has TRBV30 and TRBJ1-3; D is uncertain. CDR3 size: 11 residues. CDR1 is GTSNPN and CDR2 is SVGIG in the germline V gene (reference sequence). The ends were cut back, 8 bases at V and 6 bases at J, with 11 bases in the middle. CDR3 protein: CARELANTIYF. The CDR3 coding sequence is TGTGCCAGAGAATTGGCAAACACCATATATTTT.

This clone was observed a few times. Here the CDR3 reads CASSEPGQGASQPQHF. The CDR3 nucleotides are TGTGCCAGCAGTGAACCGGGACAGGGGGCGAGTCAGCCCCAGCATTTT. V and J are TRBV6-1 and TRBJ1-5, with TRBD1 matching over 12 bases. Germline-derived CDR1 and CDR2 are MNHNS and SASEGT. The CDR3 has 16 residues. Trimming at V came to 2 bases and at J to 6 bases, leaving 5 bases not matched to a gene.

The rearrangement links TRBV18 to TRBJ1-2; D is unresolved. Germline lookup yields CDR1 KGHSH and CDR2 LQKENI. Deletions cut 6 bases from V and 2 bases from J, with 13 bases between. This CDR3 has 14 amino acids. The CDR3 sequence: CASSGGSPNYGYTF. The DNA for the CDR3 is TGTGCCAGCTCCGGAGGAAGTCCCAACTATGGCTACACCTTC.